A single sample is the source of the 26 T cell receptor beta chains below, sequenced in a study of monozygotic twins with inflammatory bowel disease. Reprocessing the 5' RACE reads, TCRdb reports a single entry for every CDR3 protein and omits DNA. This sample carries approximately 330,000 distinct CDR3 sequences, with approximately 2% going to the ten biggest clones. Sequenced: blood. The receptors originated from a human donor with ulcerative colitis or Crohn's disease, or a healthy co-twin of an affected twin (not recorded which).

This sequence joins TRBV27 and TRBJ1-2; the D call from TCRdb, TRBD1, cannot be confirmed without DNA. The CDR3 runs 13 residues. The germline V gene has CDR1 MNHEY and CDR2 SMNVEV (reference sequence). CDR3 in amino acids: CASSPQTGLGYTF.

This chain links TRBV5-1 with TRBJ2-1. The CDR3 has 16 residues. The V gene's germline CDR1 is SGHRS and CDR2 YFSETQ. The CDR3: CASSPASGNSYNEQFF.

The V call is TRBV25-1, the J call TRBJ1-2. In germline, CDR1 is MGHDK, CDR2 SYGVNS. CDR3 length: 14 amino acids. CDR3 protein: CASSERRGDYGYTF.

V gene TRBV5-1 combines with J gene TRBJ1-5; without DNA, the TCRdb call of TRBD1 cannot be checked. There are 14 residues in the CDR3. Germline CDR1 and CDR2: SGHRS and YFSETQ. The CDR3 sequence is CASSSNDRVQPQHF.

The chain joins TRBV19 to TRBJ2-1; TCRdb selects TRBD1, and the lack of DNA leaves this call unchecked. The CDR3 totals 14 residues. Germline CDR1 reads LNHDA; CDR2 reads SQIVND (reference sequence). CDR3 sequence reads: CASSRDRVPNEQFF. Full variable domain (remainder filled in from reference TRBV19 and TRBJ2-1): DGGITQSPKYLFRKEGQNVTLSCEQNLNHDAMYWYRQDPGQGLRLIYYSQIVNDFQKGDIAEGYSVSREKKESFPLTVTSAQKNPTAFYLCASSRDRVPNEQFFGPGTRLTVL.

J is TRBJ2-3 and V is TRBV5-6. The CDR3 spans 18 residues. From germline, CDR1 is SGHDT and CDR2 YYEEEE. The CDR3 sequence: CASSTQPYRVPFGDTQYF.

The rearrangement uses TRBV27 and TRBJ1-5. This CDR3 comprises 16 residues. Germline V gives CDR1 MNHEY, CDR2 SMNVEV (reference sequence). CDR3 amino acids: CASSLDGRFSNQPQHF.

The genes are TRBV15 and TRBJ2-3; TCRdb's D call of TRBD2 is untestable without DNA. The germline gives CDR1 LNHNV, CDR2 YYDKDF (reference sequence). There are 15 residues in the CDR3. The CDR3 sequence is CATSRGGSGRDTQYF.

This chain uses TRBV4-1 with TRBJ1-3. The germline V gene has CDR1 MGHRA and CDR2 YSYEKL. CDR3 length equals 15 residues. The CDR3 loop is CASSQVQSSGNTIYF.

The gene calls are TRBV6-1 and TRBJ2-5; TCRdb picks TRBD2, but there is no DNA to check that call. The V gene's germline CDR1 is MNHNS and CDR2 SASEGT. The CDR3 totals 18 residues. The CDR3 loop reads CASCKFGSPSGSQETQYF.

The chain links TRBV3-1 to TRBJ1-2; TCRdb gives TRBD1 as the D gene, but with no DNA this cannot be confirmed. This CDR3 spans 16 amino acids. The germline V gene encodes CDR1 LGHDT and CDR2 YNNKEL (reference sequence). The CDR3 sequence: CASSAFPGIRVFGYTF.

This chain joins TRBV4-1 and TRBJ2-3. Germline values: CDR1 MGHRA, CDR2 YSYEKL. This CDR3 spans 13 amino acids. The CDR3 is CASSQESLHTQYF.

The rearrangement joins TRBV1 to TRBJ2-3; TCRdb's D call of TRBD2 is untestable without DNA. TRBV1 is assigned pseudogene status. The CDR3 loop spans 22 amino acids. CDR3 loop: CTITTGTRYQDYPPRYADTQYF.

The V gene is TRBV3-1, the J gene TRBJ1-6. Germline loops: CDR1 LGHDT, CDR2 YNNKEL (reference sequence). The CDR3 totals 12 residues. The CDR3 protein is CASSPTLGALHF.

The chain carries TRBV4-2 and TRBJ2-6; TCRdb names TRBD1, which stays unverified in the absence of DNA. The CDR3 consists of 18 residues. Germline V lookup: CDR1 LGHNA, CDR2 YNFKEQ. CDR3 sequence: CASSQVGQGSTGANVLTF.

The chain joins TRBV4-1 to TRBJ1-6; absent DNA, TCRdb's TRBD1 call cannot be checked. Germline V gives CDR1 MGHRA, CDR2 YSYEKL. The CDR3 sequence is 15 residues long. Here the CDR3 reads CTSSQQGAINSPLHF.

This chain connects TRBV11-2 to TRBJ2-3; checking the TCRdb D call of TRBD2 is not possible without DNA. The CDR3 contains 16 residues. Looked up from germline, CDR1 is SGHAT and CDR2 is FQNNGV. CDR3 sequence: CASSSNRLAGTDTQYF.

The chain has TRBV5-5 and TRBJ2-2; TCRdb's D call of TRBD2 is untestable without DNA. Germline CDR1 is SGHKS and CDR2 is YYEKEE (reference sequence). CDR3 size: 18 residues. The CDR3 region is CASSLEGTSGRDTGELFF.

V usage is TRBV6-5 and J usage is TRBJ2-5; TCRdb names TRBD2, which stays unverified in the absence of DNA. CDR3 size: 15 residues. The germline CDR1 and CDR2 sequences are MNHEY and SVGAGI. CDR3 amino acids: CASSNGGTAHVTQYF.

The V and J genes are TRBV5-6 and TRBJ1-2; TCRdb lists TRBD1, though no DNA is available to test this call. Germline V gene data show CDR1 as SGHDT and CDR2 as YYEEEE. This CDR3 spans 15 amino acids. The CDR3 region is CASSLRTVSLYGYTF.

The chain joins TRBV12-3 or TRBV12-4 to TRBJ1-2; TCRdb's D call, TRBD1, is unchecked because there is no DNA. The CDR3 totals 14 residues. CDR3 amino acids: CASRSETGNNGYTF.

This rearrangement joins TRBV29-1 to TRBJ2-1. Germline V gene sequence: CDR1 SQVTM, CDR2 ANQGSEA. CDR3 length: 13 amino acids. The CDR3 spells CSVGGRLYNEQFF.

The chain combines TRBV12-3 or TRBV12-4 with TRBJ1-2; lacking DNA, the TRBD1 call made by TCRdb goes unchecked. The CDR3 has 15 residues. This chain's CDR3 is CASSFWDSLNYGYTF.

The chain recombines TRBV12-3 or TRBV12-4 with TRBJ2-7. The CDR3 totals 12 residues. CDR3 protein: CAGSLRPYEQYF.

The chain recombines TRBV6-1 with TRBJ1-5; TCRdb calls TRBD1, which cannot be checked without DNA. CDR3 size: 15 residues. Germline loops: CDR1 MNHNS, CDR2 SASEGT. The CDR3 spells CASSEGAQPNQPQHF.

The chain links TRBV28 to TRBJ2-2; the TCRdb D gene call, TRBD1, has no DNA to confirm it. Germline-derived CDR1 and CDR2 are MDHEN and SYDVKM. The CDR3 spans 14 residues. CDR3 amino acids: CASITDPGTGELFF.